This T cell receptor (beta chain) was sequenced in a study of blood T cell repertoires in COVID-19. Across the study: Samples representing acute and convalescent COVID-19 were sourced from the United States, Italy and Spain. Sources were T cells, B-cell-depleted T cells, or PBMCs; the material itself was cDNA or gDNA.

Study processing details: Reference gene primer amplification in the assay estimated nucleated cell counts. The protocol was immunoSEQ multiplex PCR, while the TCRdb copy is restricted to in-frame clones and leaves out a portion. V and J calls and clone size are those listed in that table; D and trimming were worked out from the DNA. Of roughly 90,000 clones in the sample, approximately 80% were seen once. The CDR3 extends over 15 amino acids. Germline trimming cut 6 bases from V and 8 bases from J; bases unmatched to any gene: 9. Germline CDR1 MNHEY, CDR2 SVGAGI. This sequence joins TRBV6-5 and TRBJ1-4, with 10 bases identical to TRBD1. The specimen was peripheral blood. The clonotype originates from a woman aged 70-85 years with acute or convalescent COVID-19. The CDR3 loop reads CASRASGTGAEKLFF. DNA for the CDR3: TGTGCCAGCAGGGCCTCCGGGACAGGGGCAGAAAAACTGTTTTTT.